These 29 T cell receptor beta chains were sequenced from one sample in a study of T-cell reconstitution after alpha-beta-depleted transplantation in children. Unique molecular identifiers were used to barcode this TCRbeta library. One entry per CDR3 protein results from TCRdb running MiXCR on the PCR reads. The table shows about 610,000 distinct CDR3 sequences, with roughly a tenth occurring only once. Sequenced material: PBMCs from the stem cell graft donor, taken from the stem cell graft. The receptors shown here come from a human donor who donated a stem cell graft to a child with acute myeloid leukemia.

A few counts support this clonotype. The chain couples TRBV7-2 to TRBJ2-7; a weak D match, TRBD1 (6 bases). Germline lookup yields CDR1 SGHTA and CDR2 FQGNSA. This CDR3 contains 12 residues. V lost 5 bases to trimming and J lost 5 bases, with 10 bases between them. The CDR3 coding sequence is TGTGCCAGCAGCCCTCCAGGGGACGAGCAGTACTTC. Its protein is CASSPPGDEQYF.

V usage is TRBV20-1 and J usage is TRBJ2-1; TRBD2 agrees at 9 bases. CDR3 length equals 18 residues. The V gene end was trimmed by 3 bases and the J gene end by 3 bases; junction bases not matched to a gene: 15. Germline V gene sequence: CDR1 DFQATT, CDR2 SNEGSKA (reference sequence). The DNA for the CDR3 is TGCAGTGCTAGGGTATTGGAGGCGGGAGGGTGGGGCTACAATGAGCAGTTCTTC. This sequence encodes CSARVLEAGGWGYNEQFF.

The rearrangement uses TRBV2 and TRBJ2-1, with TRBD1 matching 7 bases. Germline CDR1 reads SNHLY; CDR2 reads FYNNEI. The V segment lost 6 bases and the J segment 0 bases; nucleotides outside the gene matches: 8. The CDR3 is made up of 16 amino acids. In DNA form, the CDR3 reads TGTGCCAGCAGACCCTGGACAGGAAGCTCCTACAATGAGCAGTTCTTC. As protein: CASRPWTGSSYNEQFF. Variable domain in full (rest from reference TRBV2 and TRBJ2-1): EPEVTQTPSHQVTQMGQEVILRCVPISNHLYFYWYRQILGQKVEFLVSFYNNEISEKSEIFDDQFSVERPDGSNFTLKIRSTKLEDSAMYFCASRPWTGSSYNEQFFGPGTRLTVL.

The chain carries TRBV5-1 and TRBJ2-3, with D perhaps matching TRBD2 (6 bases). CDR1 and CDR2 (germline): SGHRS, YFSETQ. The CDR3 contains 16 residues. V shed 1 base and J shed 4 bases, with 16 bases lying between them. The CDR3, as DNA: TGCGCCAGCAGCTTGTCTTCGGGCGGGAACTCAGATACGCAGTATTTT. Amino acid sequence: CASSLSSGGNSDTQYF.

This clonotype was seen only a few times. The chain combines TRBV20-1 with TRBJ2-5; possible D gene TRBD2, 6 bases. The CDR3 has 14 amino acids. Trimming removed 5 bases at V and 1 base at J, with 14 bases between. CDR1 is DFQATT and CDR2 is SNEGSKA in the germline V gene (reference sequence). The CDR3 DNA sequence: TGCAGTGCTCCCATTGGGGGGTCCCAAGAGACCCAGTACTTC. It yields the protein CSAPIGGSQETQYF.

Only a few counts were recorded for this clonotype. The CDR3 nucleotides read TGTGCCAGCAGTTCGACAGGGAGCGACTATGAAAAACTGTTTTTT. It is translated as CASSSTGSDYEKLFF. The V call is TRBV12-3 or TRBV12-4, the J call TRBJ1-4, with 7 bases identical to TRBD1. The CDR3 consists of 15 residues. J was trimmed by 6 bases and V by 4 bases; bases with no gene match: 8.

J is TRBJ2-2 and V is TRBV10-3; a weak D match, TRBD1 (6 bases). Between the trimmed V and J ends, which lost 3 bases and 0 bases, there was a span of 8 bases. The CDR3 is made up of 15 amino acids. Germline loops: CDR1 ENHRY, CDR2 SYGVKD. The CDR3, as DNA: TGTGCCATCAGTGAAAGACAGGCGAACACCGGGGAGCTGTTTTTT. Amino acids: CAISERQANTGELFF.

This clonotype was recorded a few times. This chain uses TRBV7-9 with TRBJ1-5; no clear D. The CDR3 runs to 16 residues. V was cut by 3 bases and J by 3 bases, with 15 bases left in between. Per the germline V gene, CDR1 is SEHNR and CDR2 is FQNEAQ (reference sequence). The CDR3 nucleotides read TGTGCCAGCAGCTTTGGACCCGACCGGGCCAATCAGCCCCAGCATTTT. It translates to CASSFGPDRANQPQHF.

In this sample, this clonotype turned up many times. The gene calls are TRBV7-2 and TRBJ2-1, with 8 bases fitting TRBD2. J lost 0 bases, V lost 6 bases, and 7 bases had no gene match. Germline V gene sequence: CDR1 SGHTA, CDR2 FQGNSA. There are 16 residues in the CDR3. The CDR3 region is CASSRGRLGSYNEQFF. CDR3 nucleotide sequence: TGTGCCAGCAGTCGCGGGAGGTTGGGCTCCTACAATGAGCAGTTCTTC.

This clonotype was seen more than once but under ten times. The gene calls are TRBV29-1 and TRBJ2-7; D possibly matches TRBD1 or TRBD2 (5 bases each). Trimming took off 6 bases at V and 6 bases at J, with 12 bases between the two ends. The germline CDR1 and CDR2 sequences are SQVTM and ANQGSEA. The CDR3 is 11 amino acids. The CDR3 DNA follows: TGCAGCGTGGGGGACCTAGGCGAGCAGTACTTC. Amino acid sequence: CSVGDLGEQYF.

The sample holds a few counts of this clonotype. The rearrangement joins TRBV7-8 to TRBJ2-3; 15 positions match TRBD2. Trimming took 5 bases from V and 4 from J; bases not matched to a gene: 4. CDR3 length: 16 residues. The germline gives CDR1 SGHVS, CDR2 FQNEAQ. The CDR3 region has the DNA TGTGCCAGCAGCATGTGGACTAGCGGGAGGGCAGATACGCAGTATTTT. This gives the protein CASSMWTSGRADTQYF.

This clonotype was seen a handful of times. V and J are TRBV20-1 and TRBJ1-6, with 7 positions matching TRBD1. This CDR3 is built from 16 residues. Germline-derived CDR1 and CDR2 are DFQATT and SNEGSKA (reference sequence). J lost 7 bases, V lost 0 bases, and 9 bases had no gene match. The chain's CDR3 is CSARDPQGGGNSPLHF. In nucleotides, the CDR3 is TGCAGTGCTAGAGATCCGCAGGGGGGAGGGAATTCACCCCTCCACTTT.

This clonotype came up a few times. The rearrangement joins TRBV7-2 to TRBJ2-7; unclear D gene. The CDR3 spans 15 residues. Per the germline V gene, CDR1 is SGHTA and CDR2 is FQGNSA. The ends were cut back, 5 bases at V and 0 bases at J, with 14 bases in the middle. CDR3 nucleotides: TGTGCCAGCAGCCTGGGATCCTCTTACTCCTACGAGCAGTACTTC. It codes for CASSLGSSYSYEQYF.

The chain uses TRBV15 and TRBJ2-1, with D perhaps TRBD1 or TRBD2 (5 bases each). This CDR3 is built from 18 residues. The germline gives CDR1 LNHNV, CDR2 YYDKDF (reference sequence). Trimming took 0 bases from V and 0 from J, leaving 15 bases between them. This CDR3 reads CATSRDPLSGSSYNEQFF. In DNA, the CDR3 is TGTGCCACCAGCAGAGATCCCCTCTCAGGGAGCTCCTACAATGAGCAGTTCTTC.

The rearrangement joins TRBV14 to TRBJ2-2; no clear D gene. The CDR3 contains 16 residues. Trimming left V 0 bases short and J 5 bases short, with 13 bases between. CDR1 is SGHDN, CDR2 FVKESK, per germline. The CDR3 DNA sequence: TGTGCCAGCAGCCAAGATCCTGCCGGAAGTACCGGGGAGCTGTTTTTT. It yields the protein CASSQDPAGSTGELFF.

The table lists this clonotype with a few counts. This chain connects TRBV20-1 to TRBJ2-5; perhaps TRBD2 as D (5 bases). The CDR3 is 14 residues long. Germline values: CDR1 DFQATT, CDR2 SNEGSKA (reference sequence). V dropped 3 bases and J dropped 7 bases, with 18 bases sitting between them. CDR3 sequence reads: CSARYTVGEGTQYF. CDR3 bases: TGCAGTGCTAGGTACACCGTCGGTGAGGGGACCCAGTACTTC.

Ten or more counts support this clonotype. The J gene is TRBJ2-1, the V gene TRBV12-3 or TRBV12-4; 10 bases match TRBD2. V trimming: 7 bases; J trimming: 4 bases; junction bases outside the gene matches: 1. The CDR3 is 13 residues long. CDR3 DNA sequence: TGTGCCAGCACACTAGCGGGGTACAATGAGCAGTTCTTC. This sequence encodes CASTLAGYNEQFF.

This clonotype has at least ten counts. The genes are TRBV20-1 and TRBJ2-3; 10 bases fit TRBD2. The junction had 15 bases not matched to a gene; V was cut back by 2 bases and J by 4 bases. The CDR3 contains 18 residues. Germline loops: CDR1 DFQATT, CDR2 SNEGSKA (reference sequence). This CDR3 is CSARKVSLGLADPDTQYF. CDR3 coding DNA: TGCAGTGCTAGAAAAGTGAGCCTCGGACTAGCGGACCCAGATACGCAGTATTTT.

The chain combines TRBV7-9 with TRBJ2-5; D remains ambiguous. Trimming pared 0 bases from V and 5 bases from J, leaving 13 bases between. This CDR3 contains 15 residues. Germline V CDR1 and CDR2: SEHNR, FQNEAQ (reference sequence). The CDR3 spells CASSLALASMETQYF. As DNA, the CDR3 is TGTGCCAGCAGCTTAGCGTTGGCCTCCATGGAGACCCAGTACTTC.

In this sample, this clonotype turned up a few times. The CDR3 region has the DNA TGTGCCAGCAGCTGGGACGCTTTGGATACGCAGTATTTT. Translating gives CASSWDALDTQYF. This chain uses TRBV7-9 with TRBJ2-3, with D perhaps being TRBD1 or TRBD2 (5 bases each). Germline loops: CDR1 SEHNR, CDR2 FQNEAQ (reference sequence). This CDR3 spans 13 amino acids. V lost 4 bases and J 6 bases, leaving 11 bases between the germline ends.

The sample holds a few counts of this clonotype. The V gene is TRBV4-3, the J gene TRBJ2-5, with 10 positions matching TRBD2. Germline CDR1 and CDR2: LGHNA and YSLEER. The length of the CDR3 is 15 residues. V lost 4 bases, J lost 2 bases, and 4 bases stayed unmatched. The CDR3 loop is CASSRGLAKQETQYF. The CDR3 DNA follows: TGCGCCAGCAGCCGGGGACTAGCGAAACAAGAGACCCAGTACTTC.

V and J are TRBV12-3 or TRBV12-4 and TRBJ1-2; possibly TRBD1 for D (5 bases). V lost 4 bases and J lost 6, with 6 bases in between. This CDR3 has 11 amino acids. The CDR3 here is CASSWGNGYTF. The DNA of the CDR3 is TGTGCCAGCAGTTGGGGGAATGGCTACACCTTC.

This chain connects TRBV9 to TRBJ2-1; D gene ambiguous. Germline-derived CDR1 and CDR2 are SGDLS and YYNGEE. The V end lost 0 bases, the J end lost 10 bases, and 14 bases lay between the germline ends. This CDR3 is 14 amino acids long. CDR3: CASSVGIPSQEQFF. The CDR3 nucleotides are TGTGCCAGCAGCGTAGGGATCCCCTCCCAGGAGCAGTTCTTC.

This clonotype was recorded many times. As DNA, the CDR3 is TGCAGCGTTTCGCTGAGCGGAAACTACGAGCAGTACTTC. It encodes CSVSLSGNYEQYF. This chain connects TRBV29-1 to TRBJ2-7; a possible D gene is TRBD2 (5 bases). CDR3 length: 13 residues. The V end was cut by 5 bases, the J end by 3 bases, with 14 bases between. Germline CDR1 and CDR2: SQVTM and ANQGSEA.

The sample holds many counts of this clonotype. The chain couples TRBV12-3 or TRBV12-4 to TRBJ2-7, with D maybe TRBD2 (5 bases). This CDR3 comprises 11 residues. V was shortened by 6 bases and J by 6 bases, with 9 bases between the two germline ends. The CDR3 DNA is TGTGCCAGCAGGTCCGGGGTCGAGCAGTACTTC. Its protein product is CASRSGVEQYF.

A few counts support this clonotype. V and J are TRBV11-2 and TRBJ2-4; D is undetermined. The CDR3 length is 13 residues. CDR1 and CDR2 (germline): SGHAT, FQNNGV. Trimming took off 6 bases at V and 2 bases at J, with 8 bases between the two ends. CDR3 protein: CASRGLTKNIQYF. The CDR3, as DNA: TGTGCCAGCAGGGGGTTAACCAAAAACATTCAGTACTTC.

This clonotype was counted between two and nine times. The V call is TRBV30, the J call TRBJ2-5; D is unresolved. This CDR3 has 11 amino acids. V gave up 2 bases and J gave up 9 bases, with 10 bases separating them. CDR1 is GTSNPN and CDR2 is SVGIG in the germline V gene (reference sequence). CDR3 DNA: TGTGCCTGGAGTACTGAGTGGGCCCAGTACTTC. Translation: CAWSTEWAQYF.

This clonotype was counted a single time. V and J are TRBV10-3 and TRBJ2-5; D is ambiguous. The CDR3 is made up of 14 amino acids. V gave up 4 bases and J gave up 4 bases, with 13 bases separating them. Germline CDR1 ENHRY, CDR2 SYGVKD. The DNA of the CDR3 is TGTGCCATCAGTGTGAGAACTTGGGGAGAGACCCAGTACTTC. Translation gives CAISVRTWGETQYF.

The J gene is TRBJ2-7, the V gene TRBV28; D is perhaps TRBD1 (5 bases). The CDR3 is made up of 11 amino acids. V was trimmed by 8 bases and J by 2 bases, leaving 7 bases between them. Germline CDR1 reads MDHEN; CDR2 reads SYDVKM. The CDR3 loop is CASLGPYEQYF. CDR3 bases: TGTGCCAGCTTGGGGCCCTACGAGCAGTACTTC.